These T cell receptor beta chains were read from a single sample in a study of CD8 T cells in Susac syndrome. TCRdb passed the immunoSEQ multiplex PCR reads through MiXCR, listing each CDR3 protein once. The sample carries fewer than 200,000 distinct CDR3 sequences, roughly 96% recorded once. The specimen was CD8+ T cells from PBMCs. The receptors derive from a human donor with multiple sclerosis. Each CDR3 is given with its conserved first and last residue. The order of the fields is D gene, J gene, V gene, CDR3 DNA, CDR3 protein. The D gene is left open where the match is weak.

>-|TRBJ2-7|TRBV28
TGTGCCAGCAGTTTAAGTTGGAGGGAGTACGAGCAGTACTTC
CASSLSWREYEQYF
>-|TRBJ2-2|TRBV24-1
TGTGCCACCAGTGAAACGGGACGGGCCGGGGAGCTGTTTTTT
CATSETGRAGELFF
>-|TRBJ1-4|TRBV6-1
TGTGCCAGCAGCAGTTCGGTGGACTTAGCAACTAATGAAAAACTGTTTTTT
CASSSSVDLATNEKLFF
>TRBD1|TRBJ2-1|TRBV11-2
TGTGCCAGCAGCTTCACCCCAGGGACAGATGAGCAGTTCTTC
CASSFTPGTDEQFF
>-|TRBJ1-1|TRBV29-1
TGCAGCGTTGATTTTCGTAGTGGTGAAGCTTTCTTT
CSVDFRSGEAFF
>-|TRBJ2-5|TRBV7-9
TGTGCCAGCACCCACTCGGTCCTGGAGACCCAGTACTTC
CASTHSVLETQYF
>TRBD2|TRBJ2-7|TRBV5-6
TGTGCCAGCAGTTGGATAGCGGGAGCGAACTACGAGCAGTACTTC
CASSWIAGANYEQYF
>-|TRBJ1-6|TRBV9
TGTGCCAGCAGCGAGGGGGATAGGAACCTCTATAATTCACCCCTCCACTTT
CASSEGDRNLYNSPLHF
>TRBD2|TRBJ2-5|TRBV6-1
TGTGCCAGCAGTGAATTTAGCGGGGGGGCCGAGACCCAGTACTTC
CASSEFSGGAETQYF
>TRBD1|TRBJ2-7|TRBV28
TGTGCCAGCAGACCCTTCGGGACAGCTCCCTACGAGCAGTACTTC
CASRPFGTAPYEQYF
>-|TRBJ1-1|TRBV7-9
TGTGCCAGCAGCTCCCTATTCGTTGCAGGGATGAACACTGAAGCTTTCTTT
CASSSLFVAGMNTEAFF
>TRBD1|TRBJ2-7|TRBV19
TGTGCCAGTAGCTGGGCGGACAGGGGCTACGAGCAGTACTTC
CASSWADRGYEQYF
>-|TRBJ2-2|TRBV5-6
TGTGCCAGCAGCTTAACAACCGGGGAGCTGTTTTTT
CASSLTTGELFF
>-|TRBJ2-1|TRBV20-1
TGCAGTGCTTCGACCAGCAGGGCCTACAATGAGCAGTTCTTC
CSASTSRAYNEQFF
>-|TRBJ2-1|TRBV13
TGTGCCAGCAGCTCCAACTTAGACAATGAGCAGTTCTTC
CASSSNLDNEQFF
>-|TRBJ1-1|TRBV7-9
TGTGCCAGCAGCCCCCAGGCCACTGAAGCTTTCTTT
CASSPQATEAFF
>TRBD2|TRBJ2-3|TRBV3-1
TGTGCCAGCAGCCCTATAGCGGGGTCGGAAGATACGCAGTATTTT
CASSPIAGSEDTQYF
>TRBD2|TRBJ2-3|TRBV29-1
TGCAGCGTTGCGGGGGGGGGCGGAGGAGCAGATACGCAGTATTTT
CSVAGGGGGADTQYF
>-|TRBJ2-1|TRBV3-1
TGTGCCAGCAGGAACGGGGGCCCCCTCGATGAGCAGTTCTTC
CASRNGGPLDEQFF
>-|TRBJ2-3|TRBV9
TGTGCCAGCAGCGCCCCGGGGGCGGGGATACGCGATACGCAGTATTTT
CASSAPGAGIRDTQYF
>TRBD2|TRBJ2-1|TRBV3-1
TGTGCCAGCAGCTTAGATCTAGCGGGGGGGACTAACAATGAGCAGTTCTTC
CASSLDLAGGTNNEQFF
>-|TRBJ1-1|TRBV29-1
TGCAGCGTTGCCAGGAACACTGAAGCTTTCTTT
CSVARNTEAFF
>TRBD1|TRBJ2-1|TRBV29-1
TGCAGCGTTGACCATGCGACCCGACAGGGGTTCTACAATGAGCAGTTCTTC
CSVDHATRQGFYNEQFF
>-|TRBJ1-4|TRBV20-1
TGCAGTGCTAGAGACTTGGGTAAACTGTTTTTT
CSARDLGKLFF
>-|TRBJ2-2|TRBV12-3/TRBV12-4
TGTGCCAGCAGTCCCCTCTGGGGGGAGCTGTTTTTT
CASSPLWGELFF
>-|TRBJ2-2|TRBV25-1
TGTGCCAGCAACGACAGGTACACCGGGGAGCTGTTTTTT
CASNDRYTGELFF
>-|TRBJ2-2|TRBV27
TGTGCCAGCTCTGAAACCGGGGAGCTGTTTTTT
CASSETGELFF
>-|TRBJ1-5|TRBV27
TGTGCCAGCGGCACAGGTCAGCCCCAGCATTTT
CASGTGQPQHF
>TRBD1|TRBJ2-1|TRBV2
TGTGCCAGCAGTGAGGGGACAGGGTATGAGCAGTTCTTC
CASSEGTGYEQFF
>-|TRBJ2-1|TRBV29-1
TGCAGCGTTGGAGGCGGGACGTCCTACAATGAGCAGTTCTTC
CSVGGGTSYNEQFF
>-|TRBJ2-2|TRBV20-1
TGCAGTGCTAGAGATCTAGCGTCCGGGGAGCTGTTTTTT
CSARDLASGELFF
>-|TRBJ2-1|TRBV2
TGTGCCAGCAGCGAAAGGTTCATAGGCGAGCAGTTCTTC
CASSERFIGEQFF
>-|TRBJ2-2|TRBV5-6
TGTGCCAGCAGCTTGGCCGTCAAGACTGCGAACACCGGGGAGCTGTTTTTT
CASSLAVKTANTGELFF
>-|TRBJ2-2|TRBV29-1
TGCAGCGTTGTCCAGTTGTCGGGGGAGCTGTTTTTT
CSVVQLSGELFF
>-|TRBJ2-1|TRBV5-1
TGCGCCAGCAGCTTGGAGATTCGGGATGAGCAGTTCTTC
CASSLEIRDEQFF
>-|TRBJ1-1|TRBV2
TGTGCCAGCAGTGCCCCTGTTACAAGGTTGGACACTGAAGCTTTCTTT
CASSAPVTRLDTEAFF
>-|TRBJ2-3|TRBV5-6
TGTGCCAGCAGCTTGCCTTTGCTCGCCACAGATACGCAGTATTTT
CASSLPLLATDTQYF
>-|TRBJ1-1|TRBV9
TGTGCCAGCAGCCCTTACGGAAACACTGAAGCTTTCTTT
CASSPYGNTEAFF